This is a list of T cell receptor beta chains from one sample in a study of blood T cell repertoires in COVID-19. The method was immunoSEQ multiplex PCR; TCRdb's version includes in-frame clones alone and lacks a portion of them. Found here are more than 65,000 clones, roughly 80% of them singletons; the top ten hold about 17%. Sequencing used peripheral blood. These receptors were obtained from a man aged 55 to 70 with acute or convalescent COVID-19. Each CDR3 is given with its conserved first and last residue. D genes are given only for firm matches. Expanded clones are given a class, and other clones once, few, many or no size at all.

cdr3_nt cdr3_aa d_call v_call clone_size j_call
TGTGCCAGCAGCCGACCGGGACAGGGGAATGAAAAACTGTTTTTT CASSRPGQGNEKLFF TRBD1 TRBV14 . TRBJ1-4
TGCGCCAGCAGCTTGAAAGCGACGAAGGCCGGGGAGCTGTTTTTT CASSLKATKAGELFF . TRBV5-1 . TRBJ2-2
TGTGCCAGCAGCCCACAGGGTGAGGGTAGCAATCAGCCCCAGCATTTT CASSPQGEGSNQPQHF . TRBV7-9 . TRBJ1-5
TGTGCTAGCACCCTCACTGGGACAGGGATCTTCGGGCCCCAGCATTTT CASTLTGTGIFGPQHF TRBD1 TRBV7-7 . TRBJ1-5
TGTGCCAGCAGTGGGACAGGGGGAGAGACCCAGTACTTC CASSGTGGETQYF TRBD1 TRBV2 . TRBJ2-5
TGTGCCAGCAGCGAGCGGGGATATAGCAATCAGCCCCAGCATTTT CASSERGYSNQPQHF . TRBV9 . TRBJ1-5
TGCGCCACAGCGGGGGGCCGGAACCAAGAGACCCAGTACTTC CATAGGRNQETQYF TRBD2 TRBV5-1 . TRBJ2-5
TGCACCAGCAGCCAAGATACAGGGACGAGCAATCAGCCCCAGCATTTT CTSSQDTGTSNQPQHF . TRBV1 . TRBJ1-5
TGTGCCAGCAGCGGGCAGGGGGCCTACGAGCAGTACTTC CASSGQGAYEQYF TRBD1 TRBV9 many TRBJ2-7
TGTGCCAGCAGCTTGGCAAATGATGCCGGGACAGGTTACGAGCAGTACTTC CASSLANDAGTGYEQYF TRBD1 TRBV5-8 . TRBJ2-7
TGTGCCAGCAGTGACTCAAGGGGCACCGGGGAGCTGTTTTTT CASSDSRGTGELFF . TRBV6-4 . TRBJ2-2
TGTGCCAGCAGCTCGAGTATGAACACTGAAGCTTTCTTT CASSSSMNTEAFF . TRBV7-2 few TRBJ1-1
TGTGCCAGCAGCCCTAGGGGCTTTCAAGAGACCCAGTACTTC CASSPRGFQETQYF . TRBV7-9 . TRBJ2-5
TGTGCCAGCAGCTTGGCTGCAGGGGTGAACACTGAAGCTTTCTTT CASSLAAGVNTEAFF . TRBV5-4 few TRBJ1-1
TGTGCCAGCAGTTACACCAGGGACGAGCAGTACTTC CASSYTRDEQYF . TRBV6-2/TRBV6-3 many TRBJ2-7
TGCGCCAGCAGCCACTCAGCGGGGAACACCGGGGAGCTGTTTTTT CASSHSAGNTGELFF . TRBV4-3 . TRBJ2-2
TGCGCCAGCAGCTTGGAGGGGGCGGCGGGAGATACGCAGTATTTT CASSLEGAAGDTQYF TRBD1 TRBV5-1 many TRBJ2-3
TGTGCCAGCTCACCCTACTCGGGACTAGCGGGGGGGCCCTCCTACAATGAGCAGTTCTTC CASSPYSGLAGGPSYNEQFF TRBD2 TRBV18 . TRBJ2-1
TGTGCCAGCAGCCCCCGGGAGAACTACGAGCAGTACTTC CASSPRENYEQYF . TRBV9 . TRBJ2-7
TGTGCCAGCAGCCAAGACCTGGCGGGGGTTGTTACCGGGGAGCTGTTTTTT CASSQDLAGVVTGELFF TRBD2 TRBV4-2 once TRBJ2-2
TGTGCCAGCAGTTACGGGGGGGGCGGTGGGCAGCCCCAGCATTTT CASSYGGGGGQPQHF . TRBV6-2/TRBV6-3 . TRBJ1-5
TGTGCCAGCACCTCTCGGGGGAGGCGTAATTCACCCCTCCACTTT CASTSRGRRNSPLHF . TRBV5-6 . TRBJ1-6
TGTGCCAGCAGCTTGGCCGGGCTAGCGGGGGGGCTGGAGACCCAGTACTTC CASSLAGLAGGLETQYF TRBD2 TRBV5-6 . TRBJ2-5
TGTGCCAGCAGTGTTCGGTCGCAGGGAAGGGATGGCTACACCTTC CASSVRSQGRDGYTF . TRBV2 . TRBJ1-2
TGTGCCAGCAGCCACCTGATGGGAGGGGTAACCTCCTACAATGAGCAGTTCTTC CASSHLMGGVTSYNEQFF TRBD2 TRBV14 . TRBJ2-1
TGCAGCGCCTCCCAACCAACAGGGGGCTACAATGAGCAGTTCTTC CSASQPTGGYNEQFF TRBD1 TRBV29-1 few TRBJ2-1
TGTGCCAGCAGGGACCTGACGCAGGGAAACTATGGCTACACCTTC CASRDLTQGNYGYTF . TRBV11-2 once TRBJ1-2
TGTGCCAGCAGCTTGGACAGCTACTATGGCTACACCTTC CASSLDSYYGYTF . TRBV5-6 few TRBJ1-2
TGTGCCAGCAGCCAGGACAGGGGGAGAGGCTACACCTTC CASSQDRGRGYTF TRBD1 TRBV5-8 . TRBJ1-2
TGTGCCAGCTCTCTGGACAGGCATAATTCACCCCTCCACTTT CASSLDRHNSPLHF TRBD1 TRBV18 few TRBJ1-6
TGTGCCAGCAGCTTATCCCCGGGGGGGACAGATACGCAGTATTTT CASSLSPGGTDTQYF TRBD2 TRBV13 . TRBJ2-3
TGTGCCAGCAGCGCCCCCCAGGCGGGGGGGTACAATGAGCAGTTCTTC CASSAPQAGGYNEQFF TRBD2 TRBV9 . TRBJ2-1
TGTGCCACCAGTGACTTGCCCGGACAGGGTTCTGATGAGCAGTTCTTC CATSDLPGQGSDEQFF TRBD1 TRBV24-1 . TRBJ2-1
TGCGCCAGCAGCCAAGAGTTCCCTGTCTACGAGCAGTACTTC CASSQEFPVYEQYF . TRBV4-3 few TRBJ2-7
TGCGCCAGCAGCCAGGGACAGGGGGCTGGCTACACCTTC CASSQGQGAGYTF TRBD1 TRBV4-3 . TRBJ1-2
TGCGCCAGCAGCCAGAGGGACATGGAGGTCCTTGAGCAGTTCTTC CASSQRDMEVLEQFF . TRBV4-1 few TRBJ2-1
TGTGCCAGCAGTCCCCAGACAGCCCTCAATCAGCCCCAGCATTTT CASSPQTALNQPQHF . TRBV6-5 many TRBJ1-5
TGTGCCAGCAGTTTTAGTGGGACAGGGACCTACGAGCAGTACTTC CASSFSGTGTYEQYF TRBD1 TRBV27 . TRBJ2-7
TGCGCCAGCAGCGAAAGGCGGGAATCGAATCAGCCCCAGCATTTT CASSERRESNQPQHF . TRBV4-3 . TRBJ1-5
TGTGCCAGCAGCGTTACAGGGGGCGGCCAGCCCCAGCATTTT CASSVTGGGQPQHF TRBD1 TRBV27 . TRBJ1-5
TGTGCCAGCAGCGTAGCTGCCCTAGCGGGGGGGCAAGAGACCCAGTACTTC CASSVAALAGGQETQYF TRBD2 TRBV9 . TRBJ2-5
TGTGCCAGCAGCCCACCCTCTGGACAAGGTCGAAAGTATGGCTACACCTTC CASSPPSGQGRKYGYTF . TRBV5-6 . TRBJ1-2
TGCGCCAGCAGCTTCACAGGCCGCAATCAGCCCCAGCATTTT CASSFTGRNQPQHF . TRBV5-1 . TRBJ1-5
TGTGCCAGCAGTTTGCCTAGCGGGGGACAAGAGACCCAGTACTTC CASSLPSGGQETQYF TRBD2 TRBV6-2/TRBV6-3 once TRBJ2-5
TGCGCCAGCAGCATAACAGGGTCGAACAGGGTGGACACTGAAGCTTTCTTT CASSITGSNRVDTEAFF . TRBV4-3 . TRBJ1-1
TGTGCCAGCAGCCTAGGGACAGTTCGCGAGCAGTACTTC CASSLGTVREQYF TRBD1 TRBV7-8 . TRBJ2-7